The clone carrying this TCR beta chain has just one count. Antigen unknown. With 1 base removed from V and 4 bases from J, the gap between germline ends came to 13 bases. From germline, CDR1 is SGHDN and CDR2 FVKESK. The CDR3 extends over 15 amino acids. This sample was taken from a study of cytomegalovirus exposure and HLA in healthy donors. Findings and caveats of the study: As a later analysis revealed, the rate of TCR association differed by HLA locus, with DRB1 most and HLA-C fewest.

Sampled while nominally healthy, donors likely had unrecorded immune exposures. The PCR ran on 60 Vbeta and 13 Jbeta primers. TCRdb keeps only in-frame clones here, not all; method: immunoSEQ multiplex PCR. The sample comprises about 210,000 clones, around 82% of which are singletons, and roughly 13% rests with the top ten. The sample was PBMCs. This rearrangement joins TRBV14 to TRBJ2-5, with D possibly being TRBD2 (6 bases). The receptor comes from a young woman in good health and CMV-seropositive. CDR3 amino acids: CASSQVAGRSETQYF. CDR3 DNA: TGTGCCAGCAGCCAAGTTGCAGGGAGGTCAGAGACCCAGTACTTC. The full variable domain, in which reference TRBV14 and TRBJ2-5 provide the parts outside the CDR3, is EAGVTQFPSHSVIEKGQTVTLRCDPISGHDNLYWYRRVMGKEIKFLLHFVKESKQDESGMPNNRFLAERTGGTYSTLKVQPAELEDSGVYFCASSQVAGRSETQYFGPGTRLLVL.